These T cell receptor beta chains were read from a single sample in a study of EBV T-cell therapy then PD-1 blockade in nasopharyngeal carcinoma. Their recognized antigens are unknown. Here immunoSEQ multiplex PCR was the method, and the copy in TCRdb shows in-frame clones only, minus some. Seen here are more than 20,000 clones, 65% to 85% observed once, and the top ten hold approximately 24%. The specimen comprised CD8+ T cells from blood, sampled at day -245 from a patient whose treatment included autologous EBV-specific T cells and nivolumab. These receptors were collected from a man aged 40-49 years with nasopharyngeal carcinoma. Both conserved end residues are part of each CDR3. A D gene is named only where the DNA matches it firmly. The size entry is marked missing in some rows and otherwise reads once, few, many or a size class.

>TRBV2|TRBJ2-7|NA|few
TGTGCCAGCATGGACAGATTCTACGAGCAGTACTTC
CASMDRFYEQYF
>TRBV9|TRBJ2-6|NA|NA
TGTGCCAGCAGAAGGCTCAGGGCTGGTGGGGCCAACGTCCTGACTTTC
CASRRLRAGGANVLTF
>TRBV27|TRBJ2-3|NA|NA
TGTGCCAGCAGTTTAACTCCCAGGGTAGATACGCAGTATTTT
CASSLTPRVDTQYF
>TRBV6-4|TRBJ2-2|TRBD2|NA
TGTGCCAGCAGTGACGGACTAGCGAACACCGGGGAGCTGTTTTTT
CASSDGLANTGELFF
>TRBV11-1|TRBJ2-7|NA|once
TGTGCCAGCAGCTCCCGGCGGTCGCCCATCGACGAGCAGTACTTC
CASSSRRSPIDEQYF
>TRBV2|TRBJ2-1|TRBD1|NA
TGTGCCAGCAGTCCGTGGTCCGGGCAGGGGGACTCCTACAATGAGCAGTTCTTC
CASSPWSGQGDSYNEQFF
>TRBV27|TRBJ2-3|NA|NA
TGTGCCAGCAGTTGGGGCGGGGGCCAGGTAGATACGCAGTATTTT
CASSWGGGQVDTQYF
>TRBV21-1|TRBJ2-7|NA|NA
TGTGCCAGCAGCAAAGTTAGGGACAGAAACTACGAGCAGTACTTC
CASSKVRDRNYEQYF
>TRBV19|TRBJ1-5|TRBD1|NA
TGTGCCAGTAGTATAACGCCAGGGGGAAATCAGCCCCAGCATTTT
CASSITPGGNQPQHF
>TRBV7-8|TRBJ2-1|NA|NA
TGTGCCAGCAGCCCCCGCCTGGCGGGCCTGAACAATGAGCAGTTCTTC
CASSPRLAGLNNEQFF
>TRBV12-3/TRBV12-4|TRBJ1-1|TRBD1|NA
TGTGCCAGCAGTTTGGCAGGGGGGGTTGAAGCTTTCTTT
CASSLAGGVEAFF
>TRBV27|TRBJ2-7|TRBD2|once
TGTGCCAGCAGTTTTAGTCTCGGGAGGGACGAGCAGTACTTC
CASSFSLGRDEQYF
>TRBV4-3|TRBJ2-7|NA|NA
TGCGCCAGCAGCCAAGGGAGTCAGGGGGGCTACGAGCAGTACTTC
CASSQGSQGGYEQYF
>TRBV7-8|TRBJ1-1|TRBD1|NA
TGTGCCAGCAGCAAGACAGGGATTGAAGCTTTCTTT
CASSKTGIEAFF
>TRBV4-1|TRBJ2-1|TRBD1|NA
TGCGCCAGCAGCCCCCGCCAGGGGGCTGGCAATGAGCAGTTCTTC
CASSPRQGAGNEQFF
>TRBV10-3|TRBJ2-2|NA|NA
TGTGCCATCAGTGAGCGTACCCGGGGTCTTAGCACCGGGGAGCTGTTTTTT
CAISERTRGLSTGELFF
>TRBV6-5|TRBJ1-2|TRBD1|NA
TGTGCCAGCAGTACAGGGGGCTTGAGGGGCTACACCTTC
CASSTGGLRGYTF